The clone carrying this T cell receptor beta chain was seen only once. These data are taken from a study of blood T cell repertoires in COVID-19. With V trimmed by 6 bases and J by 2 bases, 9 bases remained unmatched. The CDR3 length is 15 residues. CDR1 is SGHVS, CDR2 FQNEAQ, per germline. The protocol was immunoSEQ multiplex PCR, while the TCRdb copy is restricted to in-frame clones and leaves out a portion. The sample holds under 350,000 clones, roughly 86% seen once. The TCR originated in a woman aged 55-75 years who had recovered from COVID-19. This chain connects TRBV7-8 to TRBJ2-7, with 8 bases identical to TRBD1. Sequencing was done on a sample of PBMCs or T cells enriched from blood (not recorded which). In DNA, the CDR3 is TGTGCCAGCAGTGAGGGGACAGGACCCCCCTACGAGCAGTACTTC. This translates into CASSEGTGPPYEQYF.